The next 9 T cell receptor beta chains were all read from a single sample in a study of tumor-infiltrating lymphocytes in primary liver carcinoma. The investigators made TCR beta cDNA from approximately 0.5 ug total RNA, using a constant-region primer. For TCR beta, libraries were produced by three nested multiplex PCR rounds using slightly modified ARM-PCR. With TRBV1-TRBV30 forward primers and a C-beta reverse primer, the first two PCR rounds were run for around 10 cycles each. A single record per CDR3 protein comes from TCRdb applying MiXCR to the multiplex PCR reads. The table records 300,000 to 400,000 distinct CDR3 sequences, less than 75% of them present only once. Unsorted whole blood supplied the RNA, and germline DNA was extracted too. The specimen sequenced was peripheral blood. Receptors originate from a man between 35 and 55 years old with primary liver carcinoma and hepatitis B virus infection.

The count of this clonotype is one. V usage is TRBV5-1 and J usage is TRBJ2-7, with D maybe TRBD2 (5 bases). CDR1 and CDR2 from the germline V gene are SGHRS and YFSETQ. Trimming pared 2 bases from V and 6 bases from J, leaving 15 bases between. This CDR3 spans 14 amino acids. DNA for the CDR3: TGCGCCAGCAGCTTTGGAGGAGCCTTTGGCGAGCAGTACTTC. It is translated as CASSFGGAFGEQYF.

For this clonotype: Being one base from a much bigger clone, this may be a read error. The chain uses TRBV6-5 and TRBJ2-4; 9 positions match TRBD1. This CDR3 spans 14 amino acids. Germline V gene lookup returns CDR1 MNHEY and CDR2 SVGAGI. CDR3 nucleotides: TGTGCCGGCAGTCCGCCGGGACAGGGAAACATTCAGTACTTC. Amino acid sequence: CAGSPPGQGNIQYF.

Worth noting for this clonotype: As the CDR3 is not closed by the conserved phenylalanine or tryptophan, this likely results from a read error. This sequence joins TRBV5-6 and TRBJ2-7; 7 positions agree with TRBD2. Germline-derived CDR1 and CDR2 are SGHDT and YYEEEE. The CDR3 has 15 amino acids. V lost 1 base and J lost 6; bases outside the gene matches: 10. CDR3 bases: TGTGCCAGCAGCTTGCTGATCAGCGGGGTCGCCGAGCAGTACTCC. Translated: CASSLLISGVAEQYS.

About this clonotype: Sequence at one end of the junction differs from germline and may be a read error. V is TRBV11-2 and J is TRBJ2-7; D call uncertain. Germline V gene data show CDR1 as SGHAT and CDR2 as FQNNGV. This CDR3 region has 13 residues. CDR3 residues: CAGTPMAVCEHYF. The CDR3, as DNA: TGTGCCGGCACACCCATGGCAGTTTGCGAGCATTACTTC.

The chain is built from TRBV4-1 and TRBJ1-1; D is uncertain. CDR3 length equals 16 residues. V was trimmed by 1 base and J by 6 bases, leaving 18 bases between them. Germline loops: CDR1 MGHRA, CDR2 YSYEKL. The CDR3 sequence: CASSQVAVTVGSEAFF. In nucleotides, the CDR3 is TGCGCCAGCAGCCAAGTGGCGGTCACCGTCGGGTCTGAAGCTTTCTTT.

As to this clonotype: A clone one base away is much larger, so this may be a read error. This chain connects TRBV4-3 to TRBJ2-5; 13 nucleotides agree with TRBD2. The CDR3 runs to 16 residues. Germline V gene data show CDR1 as LGHNA and CDR2 as YSLEER. V dropped 7 bases and J dropped 6; count of bases not matched to a gene: 11. CDR3 in amino acids: CASNGTSGEGRKTQYF. The CDR3 coding sequence is TGCGCCAGCAATGGGACTAGCGGGGAGGGCAGGAAGACCCAGTACTTC.

The chain employs TRBV5-4 and TRBJ1-2, with D perhaps TRBD1 (5 bases). Germline V gene sequence: CDR1 SGHNT, CDR2 YYREEE (reference sequence). The CDR3 covers 15 residues. Trimming took off 7 bases at V and 2 bases at J, with 18 bases between the two ends. The DNA for the CDR3 is TGTGCCAGCGGATCCGGGACGGAATTAAACTATGGCTACACCTTC. It codes for CASGSGTELNYGYTF.

This clonotype occurred many times. This sequence joins TRBV6-6 and TRBJ2-1, with 10 bases identical to TRBD2. Germline V CDR1 and CDR2: MNHNY, SVGAGI (reference sequence). CDR3 length equals 17 residues. The V segment lost 5 bases and the J segment 2 bases; nucleotides outside the gene matches: 9. The CDR3 here is CASSPLPSGSPYNEQFF. CDR3 nucleotide sequence: TGTGCCAGCAGTCCCCTCCCTAGCGGGAGCCCCTACAATGAGCAGTTCTTC.

For this clonotype: One end of the junction does not line up with germline, which may come from a read error. The chain is built from TRBV6-1 and TRBJ2-7; TRBD1 might be the D (6 bases). Germline V gene lookup returns CDR1 MNHNS and CDR2 SASEGT. The CDR3 consists of 13 residues. CDR3 sequence reads: CTSIEGQGREQYF. Written as DNA, the CDR3 is TGTACCAGCATAGAAGGTCAGGGGCGAGAGCAGTACTTC.